This T cell receptor (beta chain) was retrieved from a study of blood T cells in healthy people across ages. With a J-beta primer mix and a sample-barcoded 5' primer, a second PCR ran about 7 to 12 cycles. TCRdb reprocessed the 5' RACE reads via MiXCR and lists one record per CDR3 protein. The top ten clones hold 23% of a sample with around 1,800,000 distinct CDR3 sequences, about two fifths of them seen once. The germline gives CDR1 SGDLS, CDR2 YYNGEE. V lost 4 bases to trimming and J lost 8 bases; unmatched junction nucleotides: 6. This CDR3 contains 13 residues. The clonotype originates from a human donor in good health. Sequenced material: blood. The chain joins TRBV9 to TRBJ1-2, with 9 bases identical to TRBD1. This chain's CDR3 is CASSTRTGEGYTF. For the CDR3, the DNA is TGTGCCAGCAGCACCCGGACAGGGGAGGGCTACACCTTC. Variable domain in full (rest from reference TRBV9 and TRBJ1-2): DSGVTQTPKHLITATGQRVTLRCSPRSGDLSVYWYQQSLDQGLQFLIQYYNGEERAKGNILERFSAQQFPDLHSELNLSSLELGDSALYFCASSTRTGEGYTFGSGTRLTVV.